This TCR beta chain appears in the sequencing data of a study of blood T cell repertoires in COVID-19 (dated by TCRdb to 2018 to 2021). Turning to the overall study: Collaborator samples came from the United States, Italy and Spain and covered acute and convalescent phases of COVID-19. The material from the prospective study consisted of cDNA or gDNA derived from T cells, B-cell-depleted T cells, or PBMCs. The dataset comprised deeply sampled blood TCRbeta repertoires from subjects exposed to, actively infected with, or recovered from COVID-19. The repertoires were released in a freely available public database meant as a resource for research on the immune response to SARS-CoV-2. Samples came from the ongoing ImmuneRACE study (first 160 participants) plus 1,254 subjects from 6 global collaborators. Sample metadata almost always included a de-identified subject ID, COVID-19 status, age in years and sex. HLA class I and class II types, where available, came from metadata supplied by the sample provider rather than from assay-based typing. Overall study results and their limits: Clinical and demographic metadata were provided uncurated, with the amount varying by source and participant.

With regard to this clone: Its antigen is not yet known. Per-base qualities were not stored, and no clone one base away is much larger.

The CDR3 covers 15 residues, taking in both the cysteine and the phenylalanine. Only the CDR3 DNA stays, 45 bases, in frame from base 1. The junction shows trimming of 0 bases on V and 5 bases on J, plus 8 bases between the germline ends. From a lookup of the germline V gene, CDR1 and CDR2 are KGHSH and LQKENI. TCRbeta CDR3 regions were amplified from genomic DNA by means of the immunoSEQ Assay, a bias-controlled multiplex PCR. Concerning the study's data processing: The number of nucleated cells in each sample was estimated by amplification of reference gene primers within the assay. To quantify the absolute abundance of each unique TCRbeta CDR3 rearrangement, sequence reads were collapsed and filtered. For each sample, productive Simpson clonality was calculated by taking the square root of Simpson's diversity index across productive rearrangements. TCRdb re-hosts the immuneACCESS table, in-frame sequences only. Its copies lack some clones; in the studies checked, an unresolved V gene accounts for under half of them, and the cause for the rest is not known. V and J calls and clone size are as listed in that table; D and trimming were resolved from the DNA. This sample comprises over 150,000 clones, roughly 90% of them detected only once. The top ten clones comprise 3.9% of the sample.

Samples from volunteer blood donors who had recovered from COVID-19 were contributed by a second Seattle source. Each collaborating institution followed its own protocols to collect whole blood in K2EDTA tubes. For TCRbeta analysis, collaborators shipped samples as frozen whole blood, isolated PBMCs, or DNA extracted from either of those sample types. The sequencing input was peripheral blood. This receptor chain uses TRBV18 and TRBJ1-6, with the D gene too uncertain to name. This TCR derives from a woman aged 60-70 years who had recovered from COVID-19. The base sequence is TGTGCCAGCTCACCACCGCGGGGAGATAATTCACCCCTCCACTTT. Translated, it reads CASSPPRGDNSPLHF.